The next 20 T cell receptor beta chains were all read from a single sample in a study of blood T cells in healthy people across ages. Next came a second PCR, run for roughly 6 to 11 cycles, which used a sample-barcoded 5' primer along with a J-beta primer mix. TCRdb re-analysed the 5' RACE reads in MiXCR, keeping a single row per CDR3 protein. The sample records around 900,000 distinct CDR3 sequences, roughly 50% being singletons. Sample: blood. The receptors shown here come from a woman aged 60-75 years in good health.

This clonotype was recorded a few times. CDR3 DNA: TGCAGCGTTGTTGCAGGCCTGCAGTACTTC. Its protein is CSVVAGLQYF. The V and J genes are TRBV29-1 and TRBJ2-5, with D hard to call. The CDR3 loop spans 10 amino acids. Deletions cut 4 bases from V and 11 bases from J, with 11 bases between. Per germline, CDR1 SQVTM and CDR2 ANQGSEA.

This clonotype appeared once. V usage is TRBV2 and J usage is TRBJ1-2; D not certain. Per germline, CDR1 SNHLY and CDR2 FYNNEI. This CDR3 region has 14 residues. The V gene lost 5 bases and the J gene lost 1 base, with 11 bases spanning the gap. CDR3 DNA sequence: TGTGCCAGCAGTCGGCACGTCAATAACTATGGCTACACCTTC. Amino acid sequence: CASSRHVNNYGYTF.

The V call is TRBV6-6, the J call TRBJ1-6; no clear D. The ends were cut back, 0 bases at V and 7 bases at J, with 10 bases in the middle. The CDR3 spans 15 residues. Germline V gene data show CDR1 as MNHNY and CDR2 as SVGAGI (reference sequence). For the CDR3, the DNA is TGTGCCAGCAGTTACTCTCGGGATTTCAATTCACCCCTCCACTTT. Protein product: CASSYSRDFNSPLHF.

This chain uses TRBV28 with TRBJ2-5, with D tentatively TRBD1 (5 bases). The CDR3 has 15 residues. Germline V CDR1 and CDR2: MDHEN, SYDVKM. The V end was cut by 3 bases, the J end by 11 bases, with 22 bases between. Here the CDR3 reads CASSFTGYSYNEQYF. Here the CDR3 DNA reads TGTGCCAGCAGTTTTACAGGTTACTCCTACAATGAGCAGTACTTC.

This chain connects TRBV20-1 to TRBJ2-1, with 8 bases fitting TRBD1. V trimming: 1 base; J trimming: 3 bases; junction bases outside the gene matches: 2. Per germline, CDR1 DFQATT and CDR2 SNEGSKA (reference sequence). The CDR3 has 14 residues. The CDR3: CSARGTGGYNEQFF. Here the CDR3 DNA reads TGCAGTGCTAGAGGTACAGGGGGCTACAATGAGCAGTTCTTC.

This clonotype has a single count. The V and J genes are TRBV4-1 and TRBJ2-1; 14 bases fit TRBD2. CDR3 length: 20 amino acids. Losses at the gene ends were 3 bases for V and 9 bases for J; bases not matched to a gene: 19. Germline-derived CDR1 and CDR2 are MGHRA and YSYEKL. In DNA, the CDR3 is TGCGCCAGCAGCCAGATCCGGAGGGCTACCGGGACTAGCGGGAGAGGTGAGCAGTTCTTC. As protein: CASSQIRRATGTSGRGEQFF.

For this clonotype: This may arise from a read error, as a much more abundant clone is one base away. The rearrangement links TRBV4-1 to TRBJ2-5, with 8 bases that match TRBD2. The germline V gene has CDR1 MGHRA and CDR2 YSYEKL. The CDR3 runs 15 residues. The CDR3 DNA reads as TGCGCCAGCAGCCAAGCGCCGGGAGGGGCGGAGACCCGGTACTTC. It yields the protein CASSQAPGGAETRYF.

In this sample, this clonotype turned up once. This chain joins TRBV20-1 and TRBJ2-1; either TRBD1 or TRBD2 may supply D (5 bases each). CDR3 size: 16 residues. CDR1 and CDR2 (germline): DFQATT, SNEGSKA (reference sequence). V lost 6 bases and J lost 0, with 18 bases in between. The CDR3 region has the DNA TGCAGTGCAAACTCACCGGGACGCCTCTCCTACAATGAGCAGTTCTTC. This encodes CSANSPGRLSYNEQFF.

The genes are TRBV29-1 and TRBJ1-2; 7 nucleotides line up with TRBD1. This CDR3 spans 13 amino acids. Germline trimming cut 7 bases from V and 4 bases from J; bases unmatched to any gene: 9. Germline loops: CDR1 SQVTM, CDR2 ANQGSEA. CDR3 nucleotides: TGCAGCGCCCGCGACAGGGAGGGCTATGGCTACACCTTC. Its protein product is CSARDREGYGYTF.

The chain carries TRBV5-1 and TRBJ2-7; 9 bases map to TRBD2. CDR1 SGHRS and CDR2 YFSETQ come from the germline V gene. The CDR3 runs 15 residues. V dropped 4 bases and J dropped 3; count of bases not matched to a gene: 8. CDR3 region: CASSPAASGVYEQYF. CDR3 bases: TGCGCCAGCAGCCCGGCGGCTAGCGGGGTCTACGAGCAGTACTTC.

This clonotype was picked up a small number of times. The chain has TRBV20-1 and TRBJ2-7; D is unclear. The CDR3 is made up of 12 amino acids. V was trimmed by 3 bases and J by 2 bases, leaving 8 bases between them. The germline V gene has CDR1 DFQATT and CDR2 SNEGSKA (reference sequence). CDR3 residues: CSASIGAYEQYF. The CDR3 nucleotides read TGCAGTGCTAGTATAGGTGCCTACGAGCAGTACTTC.

This chain links TRBV10-3 with TRBJ2-7, with D tentatively TRBD2 (6 bases). CDR1 is ENHRY, CDR2 SYGVKD, per germline. CDR3 length: 15 amino acids. V was clipped by 3 bases and J by 5 bases, with 17 bases between them. This CDR3 reads CAISDLGRESDEQYF. DNA of the CDR3: TGTGCCATCAGTGATTTGGGCCGGGAGTCTGACGAGCAGTACTTC.

The V gene is TRBV29-1, the J gene TRBJ1-5; D ambiguous. Germline CDR1 and CDR2: SQVTM and ANQGSEA. The CDR3 has 13 amino acids. Trimming cost V 6 bases and J 5 bases, with 14 bases left between them. This chain's CDR3 is CSVAEPSDQPQHF. DNA for the CDR3: TGCAGCGTCGCTGAACCGAGTGATCAGCCCCAGCATTTT. The whole variable domain, filled in from reference TRBV29-1 and TRBJ1-5, reads SAVISQKPSRDICQRGTSLTIQCQVDSQVTMMFWYRQQPGQSLTLIATANQGSEATYESGFVIDKFPISRPNLTFSTLTVSNMSPEDSSIYLCSVAEPSDQPQHFGDGTRLSIL.

This clonotype was picked up a small number of times. J is TRBJ1-5 and V is TRBV11-2; a possible D gene is TRBD1 (5 bases). The germline CDR1 and CDR2 sequences are SGHAT and FQNNGV. The ends were cut back, 1 base at V and 4 bases at J, with 14 bases in the middle. CDR3 length: 16 residues. CDR3 DNA sequence: TGTGCCAGCAGCTTAGTTCAGGGATTGGGAAATCAGCCCCAGCATTTT. Residues: CASSLVQGLGNQPQHF.

J is TRBJ2-5 and V is TRBV20-1; 10 positions match TRBD2. Per the germline V gene, CDR1 is DFQATT and CDR2 is SNEGSKA (reference sequence). V lost 5 bases, J lost 2 bases, and 5 bases stayed unmatched. The CDR3 is made up of 14 amino acids. The CDR3 DNA sequence: TGCAGTGCTCTCCAGCGGGAGGGACAAGAGACCCAGTACTTC. Translated: CSALQREGQETQYF.

This chain connects TRBV27 to TRBJ2-3; tentatively, D is TRBD1 or TRBD2 (6 bases each). This CDR3 has 16 residues. V was clipped by 3 bases and J by 1 base, with 14 bases between them. CDR1 is MNHEY, CDR2 SMNVEV, per germline (reference sequence). CDR3 amino acids: CASSFRGAIRTDTQYF. DNA of the CDR3: TGTGCCAGCAGTTTTAGGGGGGCTATTCGCACAGATACGCAGTATTTT.

The chain uses TRBV6-6 and TRBJ2-7; 8 nucleotides agree with TRBD1. The length of the CDR3 is 15 residues. The ends lost 2 bases at V and 2 bases at J; junction bases unmatched: 5. Germline-derived CDR1 and CDR2 are MNHNY and SVGAGI (reference sequence). CDR3 residues: CASSYGRGRTYEQYF. The CDR3 region has the DNA TGTGCCAGCAGTTACGGCAGGGGGCGAACCTACGAGCAGTACTTC.

The chain combines TRBV2 with TRBJ2-7, with 8 bases fitting TRBD1. TRBJ2-5 matches the DNA end more closely, so the J call is doubtful. Germline V lookup: CDR1 SNHLY, CDR2 FYNNEI. This CDR3 comprises 14 residues. DNA for the CDR3: TGTGCCAGCAGTACAGGACAGGGTGTCGAGACCCAGTACTTC. This translates into CASSTGQGVETQYF.

The chain links TRBV29-1 to TRBJ2-1; TRBD2 matches 12 bases. J was trimmed by 0 bases and V by 6 bases; bases with no gene match: 9. Germline CDR1 reads SQVTM; CDR2 reads ANQGSEA. This CDR3 region has 17 residues. CDR3 in amino acids: CSVATRLAGDSYNEQFF. CDR3 bases: TGCAGCGTCGCCACTCGACTAGCGGGAGACTCCTACAATGAGCAGTTCTTC.

As for this clonotype: This may arise from a read error, as a much more abundant clone is one base away. The chain has TRBV5-1 and TRBJ2-1; 8 bases match TRBD2. Germline CDR1 reads SGHRS; CDR2 reads YFSETQ. The trim removed 4 bases at V and 12 bases at J, leaving 15 bases unmatched. The CDR3 spans 15 residues. The CDR3 sequence is CASSPSSGSEVRQFF. Written as DNA, the CDR3 is TGCGCCAGCAGCCCCTCCAGCGGGAGTGAGGTTCGGCAGTTCTTC. The full variable domain, with the rest looked up from reference TRBV5-1 and TRBJ2-1, is KAGVTQTPRYLIKTRGQQVTLSCSPISGHRSVSWYQQTPGQGLQFLFEYFSETQRNKGNFPGRFSGRQFSNSRSEMNVSTLELGDSALYLCASSPSSGSEVRQFFGPGTRLTVL.